The T cell receptor (beta chain) under discussion was sequenced for a study of CDR3 diversity in severe acne. Germline CDR1 and CDR2: ENHRY and SYGVKD. The CDR3 totals 13 residues. V was trimmed by 3 bases and J by 7 bases, leaving 13 bases between them. TCRdb re-called the PCR reads through MiXCR, storing one row per CDR3 protein. The table has some 90,000 distinct CDR3 sequences, 49% seen once. The sequenced material came from blood. This sequence was found in a male donor with severe acne vulgaris. The chain couples TRBV10-3 to TRBJ2-7; D perhaps matches TRBD2 (6 bases). The CDR3 sequence: CAISERDSGEQYF. DNA for the CDR3: TGTGCCATCAGTGAAAGGGACTCGGGGGAGCAGTACTTC.